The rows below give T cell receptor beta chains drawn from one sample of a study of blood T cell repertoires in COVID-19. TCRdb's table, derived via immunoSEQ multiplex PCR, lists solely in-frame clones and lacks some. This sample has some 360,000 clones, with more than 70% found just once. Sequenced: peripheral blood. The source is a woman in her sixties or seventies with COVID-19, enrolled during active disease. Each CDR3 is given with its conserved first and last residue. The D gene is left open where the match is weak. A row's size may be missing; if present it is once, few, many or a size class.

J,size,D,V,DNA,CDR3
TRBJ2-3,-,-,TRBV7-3,TGTGCCAGCAGCTTAAACGGGGGAATTGTTACAGATACGCAGTATTTT,CASSLNGGIVTDTQYF
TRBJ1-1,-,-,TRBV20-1,TGCAGTGCTAGACCCTTAACTGAAGCTTTCTTT,CSARPLTEAFF
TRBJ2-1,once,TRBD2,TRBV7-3,TGTGCCAGCAGCTTAAAAGCGGGGGGGCTCGATGAGCAGTTCTTC,CASSLKAGGLDEQFF
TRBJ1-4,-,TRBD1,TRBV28,TGTGCCAGCACGGACAGGGGGGTGTCTAATGAAAAACTGTTTTTT,CASTDRGVSNEKLFF
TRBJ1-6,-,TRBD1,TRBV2,TGTGCCAGCAGTGAAGCGCGGACAGGAAGATCACCCCTCCACTTT,CASSEARTGRSPLHF
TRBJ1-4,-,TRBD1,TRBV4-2,TGTGCCAGCAGCCCCGGGACAGGGAGGGAAAAACTGTTTTTT,CASSPGTGREKLFF
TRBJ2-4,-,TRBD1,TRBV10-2,TGCGCCAGCAGTAAGACAGGGGAAGCCAAAAACATTCAGTACTTC,CASSKTGEAKNIQYF
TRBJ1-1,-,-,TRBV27,TGTGCCAGCAGAGAGCAGGGATTTACTGAAGCTTTCTTT,CASREQGFTEAFF
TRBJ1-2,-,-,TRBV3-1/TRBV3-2,TGTGCCAGCAGCCTCTACGGAGAGGCCAATGGCTACACCTTC,CASSLYGEANGYTF
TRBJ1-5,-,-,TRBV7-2,TGTGCCAGCAGCTTTTCAGGCAGAAGCAATCAGCCCCAGCATTTT,CASSFSGRSNQPQHF
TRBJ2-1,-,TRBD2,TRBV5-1,TGCGCCAGCAGCCTTAGCGGGGGACCTGACTTTGAGTTCTTC,CASSLSGGPDFEFF
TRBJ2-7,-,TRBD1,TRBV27,TGTGCCAGCAGCCAAATGGGACAGCCCCATGTCGAGCAGTACTTC,CASSQMGQPHVEQYF
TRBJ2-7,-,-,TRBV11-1,TGTGCCAGCAGCTTAGGGCAGGGCGTTGTGCAGTACTTC,CASSLGQGVVQYF
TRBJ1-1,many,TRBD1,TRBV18,TGTGCCAGCTCACCCCAGGGGGATGCTGAAGCTTTCTTT,CASSPQGDAEAFF
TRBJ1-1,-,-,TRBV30,TGTGCCTGGAGTGTACAGTCCACGGGGACTGAAGCTTTCTTT,CAWSVQSTGTEAFF
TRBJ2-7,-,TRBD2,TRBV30,TGTGCCTGGAAAGCGGGGGGGCCTTACGAGCAGTACTTC,CAWKAGGPYEQYF
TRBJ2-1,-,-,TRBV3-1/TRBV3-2,TGTGCCAGCAGCCAAGATTCCCAGGGCAATGAGCAGTTCTTC,CASSQDSQGNEQFF
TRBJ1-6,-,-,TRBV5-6,TGTGCCAGCAGCTTGGGGCCCCCGTCCCGAAATTCACCCCTCCACTTT,CASSLGPPSRNSPLHF
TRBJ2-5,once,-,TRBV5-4,TGTGCCAGCAGCTTGGAGGTCAGAGCGGAAGAGACCCAGTACTTC,CASSLEVRAEETQYF
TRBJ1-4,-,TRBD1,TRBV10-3,TGTGCCATCAGTGAGAGCCAGGGACAGGGAAAACTGTTTTTT,CAISESQGQGKLFF
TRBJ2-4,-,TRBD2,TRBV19,TGTGCCAGTAGCGCGACTAGCGCGGCCAAAAACATTCAGTACTTC,CASSATSAAKNIQYF
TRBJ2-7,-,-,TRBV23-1,TGCGCCAGCAGTCAATCATTCGACAGCTACGAGCAGTACTTC,CASSQSFDSYEQYF
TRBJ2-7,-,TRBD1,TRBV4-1,TGCGCCAGCAGCCACTACAGGGGAAACACCTACGAGCAGTACTTC,CASSHYRGNTYEQYF
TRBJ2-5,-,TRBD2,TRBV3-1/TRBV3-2,TGTGCCAGCAGCCAAGGGGTTCAGCGGGGGGGCCGGGAGACCCAGTACTTC,CASSQGVQRGGRETQYF
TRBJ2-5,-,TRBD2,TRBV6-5,TGTGCCAGCAGCCCCGTAGCGGGGGGCCGTGGGACCCAGTACTTC,CASSPVAGGRGTQYF
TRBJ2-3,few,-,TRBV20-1,TGCAGTGCTAGTGGAGATCGTAGGGGCAAGGGAGATACGCAGTATTTT,CSASGDRRGKGDTQYF
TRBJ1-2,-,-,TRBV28,TGTGCCAGCAATGGCCCGAATCCCTTGAACTATGGCTACACCTTC,CASNGPNPLNYGYTF
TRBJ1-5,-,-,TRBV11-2,TGTGCCAGCAGCTCCCCGGGGCAGGGGATATATAGCAATCAGCCCCAGCATTTT,CASSSPGQGIYSNQPQHF
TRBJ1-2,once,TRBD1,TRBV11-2,TGTGCCAGCAGCGGGACAGATGGCTATGGCTACACCTTC,CASSGTDGYGYTF
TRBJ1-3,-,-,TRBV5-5,TGTGCCAGCAGCTTTTGGGGCCCCTCATTTTCTGGAAACACCATATATTTT,CASSFWGPSFSGNTIYF
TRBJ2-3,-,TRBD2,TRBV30,TGTGCCTGGACCCCGGGAATAGCGGGGGGGCCGGGATATTCGGATACGCAGTATTTT,CAWTPGIAGGPGYSDTQYF
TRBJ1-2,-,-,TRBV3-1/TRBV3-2,TGTGCCAGCAGCCACCGCAGGGGTAACTATGGCTACACCTTC,CASSHRRGNYGYTF
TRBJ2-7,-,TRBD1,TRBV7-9,TGTGCCAGCAGCCGGAGAACAGGGGGCGCCTCCTACGAGCAGTACTTC,CASSRRTGGASYEQYF
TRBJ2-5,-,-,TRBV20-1,TGCAGTGGTGGGGCAGGGGAGACCCAGTACTTC,CSGGAGETQYF
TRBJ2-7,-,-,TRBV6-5,TGTGCCAGCAGTTACTCAACAGTCTACGAGCAGTACTTC,CASSYSTVYEQYF
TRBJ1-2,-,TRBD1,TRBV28,TGTGCCAGCAATCCCTCGGACAGGAGAAATGGCTACACCTTC,CASNPSDRRNGYTF
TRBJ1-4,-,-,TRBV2,TGTGCCAGCGGGGGGATTCGGGTTAATGAAAAACTGTTTTTT,CASGGIRVNEKLFF
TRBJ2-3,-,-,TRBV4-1,TGCGCCAGCAGCCAAGTCCCGGGGTATAGCACAGATACGCAGTATTTT,CASSQVPGYSTDTQYF
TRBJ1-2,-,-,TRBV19,TGTGCCAGTAGTATCAGGACAGTCGACGGCTACACCTTC,CASSIRTVDGYTF